This T cell receptor (beta chain) derives from a study of blood T cell repertoires in COVID-19. Study overall: The United States, Italy and Spain supplied acute and convalescent COVID-19 samples. PBMCs, B-cell-depleted T cells, or T cells were the source of the cDNA or gDNA that made up the material.

As processed by the authors: Estimated nucleated cell counts came from reference gene primer amplification. Assay used: immunoSEQ multiplex PCR; TCRdb lists only in-frame clones, some missing. From that table come the V and J calls and clone size; the DNA was used to work out D and trimming. This sample carries about 59,000 clones, over 75% of them seen once, and the ten largest clones take roughly 4.6%. Sequenced material: peripheral blood. The source is an older man in a cohort sampled during active COVID-19.

CDR3 coding DNA: TGTGCCAGCAGTTTTCAGGCGGGCGTTGGCTACACCTTC. This encodes CASSFQAGVGYTF. The rearrangement links TRBV12-3 or TRBV12-4 to TRBJ1-2; D not certain. This CDR3 is built from 13 residues. Trimming removed 3 bases at V and 7 bases at J, with 12 bases between.